This T cell receptor (beta chain) was profiled in a study of CD8 T cells in Susac syndrome. CDR3 length equals 16 residues. V dropped 3 bases and J dropped 4 bases, with 16 bases sitting between them. CDR1 and CDR2 (germline): MGHRA, YSYEKL. Reverse transcription of about 0.5 to 1 ug RNA used random hexamers. TCRdb recomputed calls from the immunoSEQ multiplex PCR reads with MiXCR, one row per CDR3 protein. The sample carries approximately 110,000 distinct CDR3 sequences, approximately 96% recorded once. The sequence was collected from a human donor in good health. The gene calls are TRBV4-1 and TRBJ2-1; D not resolved. Sequencing used CD4+ T cells from PBMCs. The CDR3 DNA is TGCGCCAGCAGCCAGCCTACCTTAGGGATTTACAATGAGCAGTTCTTC. Its protein is CASSQPTLGIYNEQFF.